These 29 T cell receptor beta chains share one sample of origin, sequenced in a study of cytomegalovirus exposure and HLA in healthy donors. Sequencing used immunoSEQ multiplex PCR; TCRdb keeps in-frame clones, though not all of them. The sample has 110,000 or so clones, 86% seen once; the top ten hold under 4.5%. The source material was PBMCs. The receptors come from a woman aged 18-30 years in good health and CMV-seropositive.

This clone was recorded once. J is TRBJ2-5 and V is TRBV7-3, with TRBD1 matching 10 bases. The CDR3 totals 16 residues. Germline-derived CDR1 and CDR2 are SGHTA and FQGTGA. J gave up 5 bases and V 2 bases, and 8 bases lay outside the gene matches. The CDR3 DNA is TGTGCCAGCAGCTTAGATCCGACAGGGGGCAGGGAGACCCAGTACTTC. It specifies CASSLDPTGGRETQYF.

The gene calls are TRBV28 and TRBJ2-2, with a weak D call TRBD2 (6 bases). The CDR3 totals 14 residues. Germline values: CDR1 MDHEN, CDR2 SYDVKM. Trimming took off 5 bases at V and 5 bases at J, with 12 bases between the two ends. CDR3 DNA sequence: TGTGCCAGCAGTCACCCAGGAGGGACCGGGGAGCTGTTTTTT. It yields the protein CASSHPGGTGELFF.

This chain connects TRBV5-1 to TRBJ2-6, with D unclear. Germline V gene data show CDR1 as SGHRS and CDR2 as YFSETQ. CDR3 length: 14 residues. The V end was cut by 5 bases, the J end by 0 bases, with 6 bases between. The CDR3 reads CASSQASGANVLTF. DNA for the CDR3: TGCGCCAGCAGTCAGGCCTCTGGGGCCAACGTCCTGACTTTC. The full variable domain, in which reference TRBV5-1 and TRBJ2-6 provide the parts outside the CDR3, is KAGVTQTPRYLIKTRGQQVTLSCSPISGHRSVSWYQQTPGQGLQFLFEYFSETQRNKGNFPGRFSGRQFSNSRSEMNVSTLELGDSALYLCASSQASGANVLTFGAGSRLTVL.

This clone came up a few times. The chain combines TRBV6-5 with TRBJ2-7; D may be TRBD1 (6 bases). V shed 6 bases and J shed 0 bases, with 15 bases lying between them. Germline V gene lookup returns CDR1 MNHEY and CDR2 SVGAGI. The CDR3 is 15 amino acids. CDR3 bases: TGTGCCAGCAGACTAACAGGGCAGCACTCCTACGAGCAGTACTTC. Amino acids: CASRLTGQHSYEQYF.

The chain employs TRBV6-5 and TRBJ2-7, with a tentative D call TRBD1 (7 bases). From germline, CDR1 is MNHEY and CDR2 SVGAGI. The CDR3 consists of 14 residues. Trimming pared 6 bases from V and 4 bases from J, leaving 16 bases between. CDR3 in DNA: TGTGCCAGCAGCCCAGGGGGGCGATGGTACGAGCAGTACTTC. The encoded protein is CASSPGGRWYEQYF.

The chain recombines TRBV19 with TRBJ1-5; 8 nucleotides align to TRBD1. The CDR3 sequence is 17 residues long. Germline V CDR1 and CDR2: LNHDA, SQIVND (reference sequence). J was trimmed by 2 bases and V by 3 bases; bases with no gene match: 9. The DNA for the CDR3 is TGTGCCAGTAGTATGGGGAGGACAGGGTTTCGCAATCAGCCCCAGCATTTT. Its translation: CASSMGRTGFRNQPQHF. Together with reference TRBV19 and TRBJ1-5, the CDR3 gives the full variable domain: DGGITQSPKYLFRKEGQNVTLSCEQNLNHDAMYWYRQDPGQGLRLIYYSQIVNDFQKGDIAEGYSVSREKKESFPLTVTSAQKNPTAFYLCASSMGRTGFRNQPQHFGDGTRLSIL.

The rearrangement uses TRBV7-3 and TRBJ2-2, with 7 bases aligning to TRBD1. Trimming at V came to 0 bases and at J to 4 bases, leaving 2 bases not matched to a gene. This CDR3 has 15 residues. Germline values: CDR1 SGHTA, CDR2 FQGTGA. The CDR3 reads CASSLTRTGTGELFF. The DNA of the CDR3 is TGTGCCAGCAGCTTAACCAGGACAGGCACCGGGGAGCTGTTTTTT.

This chain uses TRBV7-9 with TRBJ2-1, with D perhaps TRBD2 (6 bases). Germline V lookup: CDR1 SEHNR, CDR2 FQNEAQ (reference sequence). V was pared by 5 bases and J by 3 bases, with 14 bases between. The CDR3 is 15 amino acids. In nucleotides, the CDR3 is TGTGCCAGCAGCACCGCGGGGTGGGACTACAATGAGCAGTTCTTC. It translates to CASSTAGWDYNEQFF.

The J gene is TRBJ2-7, the V gene TRBV6-1; 8 bases agree with TRBD1. V shed 4 bases, J shed 2 bases, and the junction held 7 bases outside the gene matches. From germline, CDR1 is MNHNS and CDR2 SASEGT. CDR3 size: 15 residues. The CDR3: CASSAPGQVTYEQYF. CDR3 sequence (DNA): TGTGCCAGCAGTGCCCCGGGACAGGTGACCTACGAGCAGTACTTC.

This clone was picked up a small number of times. As DNA, the CDR3 is TGTGCCAGCAGCTTTCCAGGGAAGGGGTACGAGCAGTACTTC. Amino acids: CASSFPGKGYEQYF. The chain recombines TRBV11-2 with TRBJ2-7; D perhaps matches TRBD1 (5 bases). Looked up from germline, CDR1 is SGHAT and CDR2 is FQNNGV. The CDR3 runs 14 residues. The V and J ends lost 3 bases and 4 bases respectively, with 13 bases between them.

The chain combines TRBV11-3 with TRBJ2-1; 10 bases fit TRBD2. The CDR3 extends over 14 amino acids. From germline, CDR1 is SGHNT and CDR2 YENEEA. V shed 4 bases and J 6 bases; nucleotides not matched to a gene: 3. As DNA, the CDR3 is TGTGCCAGCAGCTCGGGACTAGCGCGCAATGAGCAGTTCTTC. As protein: CASSSGLARNEQFF.

The chain recombines TRBV18 with TRBJ2-7; tentative D call: TRBD1 (6 bases). This CDR3 comprises 12 residues. V shed 4 bases and J shed 2 bases, with 6 bases lying between them. Looked up from germline, CDR1 is KGHSH and CDR2 is LQKENI. In DNA, the CDR3 is TGTGCCAGCTCACGGGACACCTACGAGCAGTACTTC. Its protein product is CASSRDTYEQYF.

The chain carries TRBV5-1 and TRBJ2-2, with a weak D call TRBD1 (6 bases). The V gene's germline CDR1 is SGHRS and CDR2 YFSETQ. The CDR3 consists of 15 residues. Trimming removed 6 bases at V and 0 bases at J, with 12 bases between. This CDR3 is CASNRGGPNTGELFF. The CDR3 DNA follows: TGCGCCAGCAACAGAGGGGGTCCGAACACCGGGGAGCTGTTTTTT.

This clone was seen once. The rearrangement links TRBV11-3 to TRBJ2-7; the D gene is possibly TRBD1 (5 bases). The CDR3 contains 14 residues. The V end lost 5 bases, the J end lost 5 bases, and 16 bases lay between the germline ends. Per germline, CDR1 SGHNT and CDR2 YENEEA. The CDR3 DNA reads TGTGCCAGCAGCCTCCCGGGCAGGGTCGACGAGCAGTACTTC. Residues: CASSLPGRVDEQYF.

The J gene is TRBJ1-5, the V gene TRBV11-3; no clear D. With 5 bases removed from V and 3 bases from J, the gap between germline ends came to 14 bases. The CDR3 has 15 amino acids. Germline V gene sequence: CDR1 SGHNT, CDR2 YENEEA. The CDR3 DNA reads as TGTGCCAGCAGCCCTGGCGGGTCCTCCAATCAGCCCCAGCATTTT. Translating gives CASSPGGSSNQPQHF. The complete variable domain, with remaining parts taken from reference TRBV11-3 and TRBJ1-5, reads EAGVVQSPRYKIIEKKQPVAFWCNPISGHNTLYWYLQNLGQGPELLIRYENEEAVDDSQLPKDRFSAERLKGVDSTLKIQPAELGDSAVYLCASSPGGSSNQPQHFGDGTRLSIL.

V and J are TRBV5-1 and TRBJ2-1; no clear D gene. Germline V CDR1 and CDR2: SGHRS, YFSETQ. This CDR3 contains 14 residues. V lost 5 bases, J lost 0 bases, and 9 bases lay in between. The CDR3: CASSAANSYNEQFF. The DNA of the CDR3 is TGCGCCAGCAGTGCGGCAAACTCCTACAATGAGCAGTTCTTC. The entire variable domain, with the rest obtained from reference TRBV5-1 and TRBJ2-1, is as follows: KAGVTQTPRYLIKTRGQQVTLSCSPISGHRSVSWYQQTPGQGLQFLFEYFSETQRNKGNFPGRFSGRQFSNSRSEMNVSTLELGDSALYLCASSAANSYNEQFFGPGTRLTVL.

V gene TRBV9 combines with J gene TRBJ1-1; 8 bases fit TRBD1. CDR1 and CDR2 from the germline V gene are SGDLS and YYNGEE. V lost 4 bases, J lost 6 bases, and 8 bases stayed unmatched. CDR3 length equals 14 residues. The CDR3 region has the DNA TGTGCCAGCAGCTCCGGACAGGGTGGCGCTGAAGCTTTCTTT. It encodes CASSSGQGGAEAFF.

The V call is TRBV18, the J call TRBJ1-5; D is ambiguous. This CDR3 has 15 residues. Germline values: CDR1 KGHSH, CDR2 LQKENI. Trimming removed 2 bases at V and 6 bases at J, with 14 bases between. The CDR3 DNA is TGTGCCAGCTCACCAGCAGGAGGAAATGTTCAGCCCCAGCATTTT. Translated: CASSPAGGNVQPQHF.

The V and J genes are TRBV9 and TRBJ1-4; weak D call: TRBD1 (6 bases). With 0 bases removed from V and 8 bases from J, the gap between germline ends came to 14 bases. The germline V gene has CDR1 SGDLS and CDR2 YYNGEE. This CDR3 comprises 15 residues. The CDR3 DNA is TGTGCCAGCAGCGTAGTGGGAGGGGGAAGAGAAAAACTGTTTTTT. Its protein is CASSVVGGGREKLFF.

The V call is TRBV18, the J call TRBJ1-6; TRBD1 is a possible D gene (5 bases). Germline V gene lookup returns CDR1 KGHSH and CDR2 LQKENI. V was shortened by 4 bases and J by 10 bases, with 17 bases between the two germline ends. This CDR3 has 15 residues. The DNA for the CDR3 is TGTGCCAGCTCACTGTCGGACACCGAATGGTCACCCCTCCACTTT. Protein: CASSLSDTEWSPLHF.

CDR3 amino acids: CASSLSGYEQYF. Here the CDR3 DNA reads TGTGCCAGCAGCTTGTCCGGCTACGAGCAGTACTTC. V usage is TRBV5-8 and J usage is TRBJ2-7; D is undetermined. V gave up 1 base and J gave up 3 bases, with 5 bases separating them. Germline V CDR1 and CDR2: SGHTS, YDEGEE. The CDR3 extends over 12 amino acids.

The chain joins TRBV6-5 to TRBJ2-7; D perhaps matches TRBD2 (5 bases). Trimming cost V 2 bases and J 6 bases, with 20 bases left between them. The CDR3 runs 16 residues. Per germline, CDR1 MNHEY and CDR2 SVGAGI. The CDR3 region is CASSYPSGEGFLEQYF. The CDR3 DNA is TGTGCCAGCAGTTACCCCTCGGGTGAGGGATTTCTCGAGCAGTACTTC.

The rearrangement joins TRBV19 to TRBJ2-7; D perhaps matches TRBD1 (6 bases). The germline gives CDR1 LNHDA, CDR2 SQIVND (reference sequence). V lost 8 bases, J lost 0 bases, and 11 bases lay in between. The CDR3 runs to 13 residues. CDR3 protein: CASVDRSSYEQYF. The CDR3 bases are TGTGCCAGTGTAGACAGGAGCTCCTACGAGCAGTACTTC.

The chain combines TRBV7-9 with TRBJ2-7; 13 bases line up with TRBD2. Germline loops: CDR1 SEHNR, CDR2 FQNEAQ (reference sequence). CDR3 size: 16 residues. V shed 5 bases, J shed 7 bases, and the junction held 11 bases outside the gene matches. CDR3 region: CASSLRTSGRSGEQYF. CDR3 DNA: TGTGCCAGCAGCCTCCGGACTAGCGGGAGATCAGGGGAGCAGTACTTC.

This chain joins TRBV28 and TRBJ2-7; TRBD1 matches 7 bases. V was clipped by 4 bases and J by 3 bases; unmatched bases: 6. The CDR3 loop spans 14 amino acids. Germline lookup yields CDR1 MDHEN and CDR2 SYDVKM. CDR3 nucleotide sequence: TGTGCCAGCAGTTCCCCTGGACAGGTCTACGAGCAGTACTTC. It translates to CASSSPGQVYEQYF.

This clone was observed a handful of times. The chain employs TRBV5-5 and TRBJ2-5, with 12 bases identical to TRBD2. The CDR3 length is 19 residues. The junction had 10 bases not matched to a gene; V was cut back by 1 base and J by 0 bases. CDR1 is SGHKS and CDR2 is YYEKEE in the germline V gene (reference sequence). In DNA form, the CDR3 reads TGTGCCAGCAGCTTGCGCCTAGCGGGAGGGCTCTCGTACCAAGAGACCCAGTACTTC. Its translation: CASSLRLAGGLSYQETQYF.

The rearrangement uses TRBV7-3 and TRBJ2-1; 11 bases match TRBD2. This CDR3 has 15 amino acids. Germline CDR1 reads SGHTA; CDR2 reads FQGTGA. The junction had 6 bases not matched to a gene; V was cut back by 4 bases and J by 7 bases. The CDR3 loop is CASSSQASGGNEQFF. The DNA for the CDR3 is TGTGCCAGCAGCTCCCAGGCTAGCGGGGGGAATGAGCAGTTCTTC.

The chain couples TRBV5-5 to TRBJ1-4, with 9 bases aligning to TRBD1. The CDR3 is 15 amino acids. Germline-derived CDR1 and CDR2 are SGHKS and YYEKEE (reference sequence). The V gene end was trimmed by 3 bases and the J gene end by 5 bases; junction bases not matched to a gene: 5. The CDR3 DNA reads as TGTGCCAGCAGCTACCGGACAGGGGCAAATGAAAAACTGTTTTTT. Translating it yields CASSYRTGANEKLFF.

The chain carries TRBV25-1 and TRBJ2-5, with D tentatively TRBD1 (6 bases). Between the trimmed V and J ends, which lost 5 bases and 5 bases, there was a span of 15 bases. There are 14 residues in the CDR3. Per the germline V gene, CDR1 is MGHDK and CDR2 is SYGVNS. The CDR3 DNA is TGTGCCAGCAGTACTGGGGGCGGATGGGAGACCCAGTACTTC. This gives the protein CASSTGGGWETQYF.